The next 5 T cell receptor beta chains were all read from a single sample in a study of cytomegalovirus exposure and HLA in healthy donors. Primers for the PCR totalled 60 Vbeta and 13 Jbeta. Here immunoSEQ multiplex PCR was the method, and the copy in TCRdb shows in-frame clones only, minus some. Of 100,000 or so clones listed, roughly three quarters were seen once; the top ten hold about 4.3%. What was sequenced was PBMCs. These receptors all come from a man aged 40-50 years in good health and CMV-seronegative.

The rearrangement uses TRBV7-9 and TRBJ1-1, with D possibly TRBD1 on 5 matching bases. V lost 3 bases, J lost 1 base, and 9 bases lay in between. From germline, CDR1 is SEHNR and CDR2 FQNEAQ (reference sequence). The CDR3 covers 14 residues. In DNA, the CDR3 is TGTGCCAGCAGCTTTAGTCAGGGGAACACTGAAGCTTTCTTT. This encodes CASSFSQGNTEAFF. Full variable domain (outside the CDR3, taken from reference TRBV7-9 and TRBJ1-1): DTGVSQNPRHKITKRGQNVTFRCDPISEHNRLYWYRQTLGQGPEFLTYFQNEAQLEKSRLLSDRFSAERPKGSFSTLEIQRTEQGDSAMYLCASSFSQGNTEAFFGQGTRLTVV.

V is TRBV11-1 and J is TRBJ1-1; D uncertain. V was trimmed by 5 bases and J by 4 bases, leaving 8 bases between them. The germline gives CDR1 SGHAT, CDR2 FQDESV (reference sequence). CDR3 length: 12 amino acids. CDR3 in amino acids: CASSPEGTEAFF. DNA for the CDR3: TGTGCCAGCAGCCCTGAGGGCACTGAAGCTTTCTTT.

J is TRBJ1-6 and V is TRBV5-4, with D possibly matching TRBD1 (6 bases). The germline V gene has CDR1 SGHNT and CDR2 YYREEE (reference sequence). This CDR3 comprises 12 residues. The CDR3 loop reads CAAGEGNSPLHF. For the CDR3, the DNA is TGTGCAGCAGGGGAAGGTAATTCACCCCTCCACTTT.

The chain uses TRBV5-1 and TRBJ2-4; 7 bases map to TRBD2. The CDR3 loop spans 13 amino acids. The ends lost 2 bases at V and 8 bases at J; junction bases unmatched: 4. The germline V gene has CDR1 SGHRS and CDR2 YFSETQ. CDR3 amino acids: CASSLPGRDIQYF. The DNA for the CDR3 is TGCGCCAGCAGCTTACCAGGGAGGGACATTCAGTACTTC.

This clone was counted a few times. This chain connects TRBV7-9 to TRBJ2-1, with D maybe TRBD2 (5 bases). V was trimmed by 5 bases and J by 0 bases, leaving 17 bases between them. The germline V gene has CDR1 SEHNR and CDR2 FQNEAQ (reference sequence). CDR3 length equals 17 residues. The CDR3 spells CASSAPRRRSSYNEQFF. In DNA, the CDR3 is TGTGCCAGCAGCGCGCCTAGGCGGAGGAGCTCCTACAATGAGCAGTTCTTC.